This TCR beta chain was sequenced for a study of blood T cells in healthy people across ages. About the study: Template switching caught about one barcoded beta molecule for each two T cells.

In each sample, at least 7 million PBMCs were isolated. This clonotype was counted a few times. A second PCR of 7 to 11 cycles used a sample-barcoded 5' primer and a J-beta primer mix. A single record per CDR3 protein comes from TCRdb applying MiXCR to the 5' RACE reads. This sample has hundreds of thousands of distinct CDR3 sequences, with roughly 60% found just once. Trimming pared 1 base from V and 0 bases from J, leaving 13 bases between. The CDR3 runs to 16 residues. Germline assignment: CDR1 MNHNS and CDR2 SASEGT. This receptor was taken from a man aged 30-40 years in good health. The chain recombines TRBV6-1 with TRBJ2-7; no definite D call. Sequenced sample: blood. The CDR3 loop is CASSEVGQDRSYEQYF. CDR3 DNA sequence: TGTGCCAGCAGTGAAGTAGGGCAGGACCGCTCCTACGAGCAGTACTTC.